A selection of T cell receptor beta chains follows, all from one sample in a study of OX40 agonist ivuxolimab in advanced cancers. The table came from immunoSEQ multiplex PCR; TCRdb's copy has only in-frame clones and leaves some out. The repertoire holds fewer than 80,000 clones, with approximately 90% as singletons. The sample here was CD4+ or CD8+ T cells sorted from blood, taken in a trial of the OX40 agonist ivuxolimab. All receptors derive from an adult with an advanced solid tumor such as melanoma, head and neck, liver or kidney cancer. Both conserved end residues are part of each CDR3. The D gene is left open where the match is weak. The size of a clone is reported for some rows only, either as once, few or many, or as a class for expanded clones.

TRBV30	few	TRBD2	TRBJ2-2	CAWSGLAGANTGELFF	TGTGCCTGGAGTGGGCTAGCGGGGGCGAACACCGGGGAGCTGTTTTTT
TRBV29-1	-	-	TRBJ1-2	CSVESWAIGYTF	TGCAGCGTTGAAAGTTGGGCAATCGGCTACACCTTC
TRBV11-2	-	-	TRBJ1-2	CASSPIRDPQGYTF	TGTGCCAGCAGCCCGATAAGGGACCCCCAGGGCTACACCTTC
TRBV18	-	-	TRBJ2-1	CASSPRGVNEQFF	TGTGCCAGCTCACCTCGGGGAGTTAATGAGCAGTTCTTC
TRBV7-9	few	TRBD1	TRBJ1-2	CASSRGQGGDGYTF	TGTGCCAGCAGCCGAGGACAGGGAGGGGATGGCTACACCTTC
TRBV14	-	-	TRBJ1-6	CASSHQGRSYNSPLHF	TGTGCCAGCAGCCATCAGGGTAGGTCCTATAATTCACCCCTCCACTTT
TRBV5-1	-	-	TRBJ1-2	CASSLSEVTYGYTF	TGCGCCAGCAGCCTGTCAGAGGTAACCTATGGCTACACCTTC
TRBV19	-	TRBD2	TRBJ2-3	CASSNRLAGGRRTDTQYF	TGTGCCAGTAGTAACCGACTAGCGGGGGGGCGGCGCACAGATACGCAGTATTTT
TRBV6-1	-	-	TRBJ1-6	CASTEGQGRGSPLHF	TGTGCCAGCACCGAAGGGCAGGGGAGGGGTTCACCCCTCCACTTT
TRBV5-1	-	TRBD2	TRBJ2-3	CASSTSGPTDTQYF	TGCGCCAGCTCAACTAGCGGTCCCACAGATACGCAGTATTTT
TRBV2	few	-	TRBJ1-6	CASSERGVTNSPLHF	TGTGCCAGCAGTGAAAGGGGGGTTACTAATTCACCCCTCCACTTT
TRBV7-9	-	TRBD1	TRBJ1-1	CASSPGTGKAFF	TGTGCCAGCAGCCCTGGGACAGGAAAAGCTTTCTTT
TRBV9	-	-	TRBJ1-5	CASSVATGRGNQPQHF	TGTGCCAGCAGCGTAGCTACAGGGAGAGGGAATCAGCCCCAGCATTTT
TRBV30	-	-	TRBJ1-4	CAWSRGVTNEKLFF	TGTGCCTGGAGTCGGGGGGTAACTAATGAAAAACTGTTTTTT
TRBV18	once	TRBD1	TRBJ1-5	CASSPRTGESSPQHF	TGTGCCAGCTCCCCACGGACAGGGGAGTCTTCGCCCCAGCATTTT
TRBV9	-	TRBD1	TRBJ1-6	CASSSEDRGTSPLHF	TGTGCCAGCAGCTCAGAGGACAGGGGGACTTCACCCCTCCACTTT
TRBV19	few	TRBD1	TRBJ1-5	CASSNIGGAKSNQPQHF	TGTGCCAGTAGTAATATAGGGGGCGCGAAGAGCAATCAGCCCCAGCATTTT
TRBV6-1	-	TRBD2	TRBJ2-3	CASKLASTDTQYF	TGTGCCAGCAAACTAGCGTCTACAGATACGCAGTATTTT
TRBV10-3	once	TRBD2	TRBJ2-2	CAISDPGTSGGVTGELFF	TGTGCCATCAGTGACCCCGGGACTAGCGGGGGAGTTACCGGGGAGCTGTTTTTT
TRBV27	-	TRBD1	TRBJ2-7	CASSLGTGGGEQYF	TGTGCCAGCAGTTTGGGGACAGGGGGGGGCGAGCAGTACTTC
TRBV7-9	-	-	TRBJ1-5	CASSSGGQPQHF	TGTGCCAGCAGCTCTGGGGGTCAGCCCCAGCATTTT
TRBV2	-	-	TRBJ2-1	CASKALGNEQFF	TGTGCCAGCAAGGCATTAGGGAATGAGCAGTTCTTC
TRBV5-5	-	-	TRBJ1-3	CASSLRGDNSGNTIYF	TGTGCCAGCAGCTTGAGGGGCGACAACTCTGGAAACACCATATATTTT
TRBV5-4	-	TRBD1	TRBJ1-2	CASSAGQGANGYTF	TGTGCCAGCAGCGCAGGACAGGGAGCGAATGGCTACACCTTC
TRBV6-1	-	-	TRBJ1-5	CASRKHSNQPQHF	TGTGCCAGCAGAAAACATAGCAATCAGCCCCAGCATTTT
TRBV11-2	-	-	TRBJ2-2	CASSPDRVGRGTGELFF	TGTGCCAGCAGCCCCGACAGGGTGGGGAGGGGGACCGGGGAGCTGTTTTTT
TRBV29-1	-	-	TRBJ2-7	CSVVPPGFHEQYF	TGCAGCGTTGTACCCCCGGGCTTCCACGAGCAGTACTTC
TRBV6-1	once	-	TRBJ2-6	CASSERGHPNSGANVLTF	TGTGCCAGCAGTGAAAGGGGCCACCCCAACTCTGGGGCCAACGTCCTGACTTTC
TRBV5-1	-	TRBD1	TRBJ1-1	CASSKTGDTEAFF	TGCGCCAGCAGCAAGACAGGGGACACTGAAGCTTTCTTT
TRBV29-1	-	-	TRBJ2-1	CSSWGGHEQFF	TGCAGCTCTTGGGGGGGGCATGAGCAGTTCTTC
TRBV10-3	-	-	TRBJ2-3	CAISGGPSAGDTQYF	TGTGCCATCAGTGGAGGGCCCTCGGCGGGAGATACGCAGTATTTT
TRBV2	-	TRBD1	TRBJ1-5	CASRPTGSVNQPQHF	TGTGCCAGCAGACCGACAGGGTCAGTCAATCAGCCCCAGCATTTT
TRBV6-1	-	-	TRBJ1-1	CASSLTGDTEAFF	TGTGCCAGCAGTCTGACGGGTGACACTGAAGCTTTCTTT
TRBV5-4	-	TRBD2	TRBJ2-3	CASSSPGGAKDTQYF	TGTGCCAGCAGCTCTCCGGGGGGGGCGAAAGATACGCAGTATTTT
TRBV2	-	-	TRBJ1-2	CASSGNFRYTF	TGTGCCAGCAGTGGGAATTTCCGGTACACCTTC
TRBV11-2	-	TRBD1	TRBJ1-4	CASSVTGGAATNEKLFF	TGTGCCAGCAGCGTTACAGGGGGCGCGGCAACTAATGAAAAACTGTTTTTT
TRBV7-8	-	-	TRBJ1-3	CASSLVGPKTGSVSF	TGTGCCAGCAGCTTAGTTGGCCCAAAGACAGGCTCCGTGTCCTTT
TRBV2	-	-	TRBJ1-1	CASVTEGFTEAFF	TGTGCCAGTGTGACAGAAGGATTCACTGAAGCTTTCTTT
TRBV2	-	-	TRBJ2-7	CASTSDNYEQYF	TGTGCCAGCACGTCGGACAACTACGAGCAGTACTTC
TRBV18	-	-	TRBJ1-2	CASSPQGNYGYTF	TGTGCCAGCTCACCCCAGGGGAACTATGGCTACACCTTC
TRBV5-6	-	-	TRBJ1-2	CASRFSGAGIYGYTF	TGTGCCAGCAGGTTTTCCGGGGCGGGGATCTATGGCTACACCTTC
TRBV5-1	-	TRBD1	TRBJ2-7	CASSATGVRYEQYF	TGCGCCAGCAGCGCGACAGGGGTTCGATACGAGCAGTACTTC
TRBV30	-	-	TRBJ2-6	CAWTLQGAGANVLTF	TGTGCCTGGACCTTACAGGGAGCCGGGGCCAACGTCCTGACTTTC
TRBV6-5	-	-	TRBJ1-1	CASSPRGGVTEAFF	TGTGCCAGCAGTCCTCGGGGAGGGGTCACTGAAGCTTTCTTT
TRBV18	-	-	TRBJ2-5	CASSPFPQGETQYF	TGTGCCAGCTCACCCTTTCCCCAAGGAGAGACCCAGTACTTC
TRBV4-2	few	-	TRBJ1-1	CASSQDPGVTEAFF	TGTGCCAGCAGCCAAGATCCGGGTGTCACTGAAGCTTTCTTT
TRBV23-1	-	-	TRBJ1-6	CASSLTKGTGPCSPLHF	TGCGCCAGCAGTCTCACCAAAGGGACCGGGCCGTGTTCACCCCTCCACTTT
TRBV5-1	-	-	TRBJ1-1	CASSLLGGSNTEAFF	TGCGCCAGCAGCTTGCTGGGGGGGTCGAACACTGAAGCTTTCTTT
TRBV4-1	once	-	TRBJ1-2	CASSQVSENYGYTF	TGCGCCAGCAGCCAAGTATCAGAGAACTATGGCTACACCTTC
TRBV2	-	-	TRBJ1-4	CASAGSANEKLFF	TGTGCCAGCGCAGGGTCGGCTAATGAAAAACTGTTTTTT
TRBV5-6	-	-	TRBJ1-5	CASSFDGGQPQHF	TGTGCCAGCAGCTTCGACGGGGGTCAGCCCCAGCATTTT
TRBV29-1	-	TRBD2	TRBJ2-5	CSVKGSVSGVQETQYF	TGCAGCGTTAAGGGGTCGGTTAGCGGGGTCCAAGAGACCCAGTACTTC
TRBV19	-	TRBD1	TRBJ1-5	CASGRDRGPNQPQHF	TGTGCCAGTGGCCGGGACAGGGGGCCCAATCAGCCCCAGCATTTT
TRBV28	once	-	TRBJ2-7	CASSSGGEQYF	TGTGCCAGCAGTTCCGGGGGCGAGCAGTACTTC
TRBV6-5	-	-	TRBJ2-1	CASSYRQGSYEQFF	TGTGCCAGCAGTTACCGGCAGGGTAGCTATGAGCAGTTCTTC